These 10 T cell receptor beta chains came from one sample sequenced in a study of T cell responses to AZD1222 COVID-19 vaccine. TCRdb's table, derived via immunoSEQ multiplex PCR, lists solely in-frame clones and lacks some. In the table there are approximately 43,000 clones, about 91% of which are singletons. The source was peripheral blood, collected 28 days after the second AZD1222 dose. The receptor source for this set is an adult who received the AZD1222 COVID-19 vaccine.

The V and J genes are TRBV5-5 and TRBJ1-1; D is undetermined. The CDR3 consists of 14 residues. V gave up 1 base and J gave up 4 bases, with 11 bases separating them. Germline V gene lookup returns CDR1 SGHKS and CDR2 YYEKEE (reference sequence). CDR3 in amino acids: CASSLMRPSTEAFF. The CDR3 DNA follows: TGTGCCAGCAGCTTGATGAGGCCCTCCACTGAAGCTTTCTTT.

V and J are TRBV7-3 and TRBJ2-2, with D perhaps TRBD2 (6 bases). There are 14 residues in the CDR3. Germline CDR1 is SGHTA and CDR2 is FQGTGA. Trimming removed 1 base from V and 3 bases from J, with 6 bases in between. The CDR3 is CASSLKRDTGELFF. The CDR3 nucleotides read TGTGCCAGCAGCTTAAAGCGGGACACCGGGGAGCTGTTTTTT.

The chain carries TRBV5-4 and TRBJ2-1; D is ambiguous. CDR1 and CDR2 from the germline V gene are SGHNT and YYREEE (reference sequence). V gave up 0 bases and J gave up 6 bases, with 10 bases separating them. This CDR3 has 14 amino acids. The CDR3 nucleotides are TGTGCCAGCAGCTTGGAATCGGCTTCCAATGAGCAGTTCTTC. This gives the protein CASSLESASNEQFF. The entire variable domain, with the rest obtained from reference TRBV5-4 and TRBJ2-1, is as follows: ETGVTQSPTHLIKTRGQQVTLRCSSQSGHNTVSWYQQALGQGPQFIFQYYREEENGRGNFPPRFSGLQFPNYSSELNVNALELDDSALYLCASSLESASNEQFFGPGTRLTVL.

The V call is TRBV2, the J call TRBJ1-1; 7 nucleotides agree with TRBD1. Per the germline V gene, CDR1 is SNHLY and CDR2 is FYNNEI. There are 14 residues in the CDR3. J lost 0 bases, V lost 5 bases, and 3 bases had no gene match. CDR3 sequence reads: CASSTGALNTEAFF. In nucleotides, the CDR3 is TGTGCCAGCAGTACAGGGGCCCTGAACACTGAAGCTTTCTTT.

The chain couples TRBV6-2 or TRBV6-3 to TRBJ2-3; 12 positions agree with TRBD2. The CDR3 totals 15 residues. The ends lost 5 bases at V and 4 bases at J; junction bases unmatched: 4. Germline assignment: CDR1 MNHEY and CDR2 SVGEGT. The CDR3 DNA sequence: TGTGCCAGCAGTCGACTAGCGGGAGATTCAGATACGCAGTATTTT. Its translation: CASSRLAGDSDTQYF.

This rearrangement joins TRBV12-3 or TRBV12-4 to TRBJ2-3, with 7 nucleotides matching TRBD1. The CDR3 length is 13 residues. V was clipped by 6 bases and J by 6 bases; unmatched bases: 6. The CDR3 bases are TGTGCCAGCAGACGACAGGGCCCGGATACGCAGTATTTT. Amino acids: CASRRQGPDTQYF.

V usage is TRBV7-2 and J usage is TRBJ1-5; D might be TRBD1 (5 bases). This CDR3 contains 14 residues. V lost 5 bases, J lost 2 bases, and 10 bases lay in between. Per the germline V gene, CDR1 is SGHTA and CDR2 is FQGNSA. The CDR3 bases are TGTGCCAGCAGCCTGGGGGTGGGCAATCAGCCCCAGCATTTT. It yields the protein CASSLGVGNQPQHF.

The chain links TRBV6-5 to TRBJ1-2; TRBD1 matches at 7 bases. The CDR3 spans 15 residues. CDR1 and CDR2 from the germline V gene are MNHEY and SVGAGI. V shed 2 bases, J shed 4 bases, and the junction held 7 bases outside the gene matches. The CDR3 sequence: CASSYERQGPYGYTF. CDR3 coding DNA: TGTGCCAGCAGTTACGAAAGACAGGGACCCTATGGCTACACCTTC.

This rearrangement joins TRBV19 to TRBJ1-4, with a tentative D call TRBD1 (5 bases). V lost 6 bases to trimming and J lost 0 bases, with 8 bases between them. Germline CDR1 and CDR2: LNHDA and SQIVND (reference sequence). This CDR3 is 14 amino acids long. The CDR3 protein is CASRGLATNEKLFF. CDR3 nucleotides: TGTGCCAGTAGGGGACTTGCAACTAATGAAAAACTGTTTTTT. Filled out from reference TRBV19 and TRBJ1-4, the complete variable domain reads DGGITQSPKYLFRKEGQNVTLSCEQNLNHDAMYWYRQDPGQGLRLIYYSQIVNDFQKGDIAEGYSVSREKKESFPLTVTSAQKNPTAFYLCASRGLATNEKLFFGSGTQLSVL.

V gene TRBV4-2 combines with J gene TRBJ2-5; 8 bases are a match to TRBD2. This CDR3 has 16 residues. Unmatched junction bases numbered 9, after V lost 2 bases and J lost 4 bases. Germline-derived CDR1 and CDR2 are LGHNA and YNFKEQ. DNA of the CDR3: TGTGCCAGCAGCCAAACGCCGGGACTAGGATTAGAGACCCAGTACTTC. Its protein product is CASSQTPGLGLETQYF.